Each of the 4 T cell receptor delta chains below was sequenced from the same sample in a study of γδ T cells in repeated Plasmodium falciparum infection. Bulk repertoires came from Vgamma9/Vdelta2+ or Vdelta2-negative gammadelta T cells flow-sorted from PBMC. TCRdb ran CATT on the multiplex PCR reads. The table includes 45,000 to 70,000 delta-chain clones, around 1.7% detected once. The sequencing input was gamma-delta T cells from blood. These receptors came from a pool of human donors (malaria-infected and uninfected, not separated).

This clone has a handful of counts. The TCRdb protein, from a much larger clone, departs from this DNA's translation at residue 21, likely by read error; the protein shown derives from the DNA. CDR3 DNA sequence: TGTGCTCTTGGGGAACGGTCCTTCTCAAGATCCTGGGCTGGGGCCTCACTAAAAACCGATAGACTCATCTTT. Translating it yields CALGERSFSRSWAGASLKTDRLIF. The chain couples TRDV1 to TRDJ1; D perhaps matches TRDD3 (6 bases). TCRdb carries no J gene annotation; the J gene was assigned here by matching the DNA with germline. The V gene's germline CDR1 is TSWWSYY and CDR2 QGS. The CDR3 sequence is 24 residues long.

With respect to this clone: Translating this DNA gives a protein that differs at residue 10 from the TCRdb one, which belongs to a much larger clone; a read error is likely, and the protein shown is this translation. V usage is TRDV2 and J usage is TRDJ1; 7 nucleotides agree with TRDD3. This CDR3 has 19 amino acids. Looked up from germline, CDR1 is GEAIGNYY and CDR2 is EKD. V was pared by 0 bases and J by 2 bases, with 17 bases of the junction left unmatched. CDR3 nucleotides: TGTGCCTGTGACACCCTCGGTGGGGGACACGCGGAAAGGACCGATAAACTCATCTTT. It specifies CACDTLGGGHAERTDKLIF.

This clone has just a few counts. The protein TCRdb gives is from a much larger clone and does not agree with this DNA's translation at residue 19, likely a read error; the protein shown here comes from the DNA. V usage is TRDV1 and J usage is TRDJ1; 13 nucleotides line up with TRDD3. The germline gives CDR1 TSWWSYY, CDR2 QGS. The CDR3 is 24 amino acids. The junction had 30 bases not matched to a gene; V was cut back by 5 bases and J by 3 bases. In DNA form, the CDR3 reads TGTGCTCTTGGGCCCATCAACCTGTACTGGGGGATACGCGATTTTTGTCTTGCAGCCGATAAACTCATCTTT. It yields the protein CALGPINLYWGIRDFCLAADKLIF.

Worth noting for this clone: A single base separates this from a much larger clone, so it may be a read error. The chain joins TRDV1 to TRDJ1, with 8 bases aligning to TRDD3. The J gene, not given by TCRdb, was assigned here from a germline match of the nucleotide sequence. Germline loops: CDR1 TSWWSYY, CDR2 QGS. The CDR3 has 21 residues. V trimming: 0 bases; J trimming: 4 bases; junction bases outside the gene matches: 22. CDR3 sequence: CALGELHYPFILRGIIDKLIF. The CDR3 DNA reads TGTGCTCTTGGGGAACTTCACTATCCTTTTATCCTTCGGGGGATAATCGATAAACTCATCTTT.